The 15 T cell receptor beta chains below all came from one sample that was sequenced in a study of T cell responses to AZD1222 COVID-19 vaccine. TCRdb's copy holds only in-frame clones and misses some; the assay was immunoSEQ multiplex PCR. The repertoire holds some 120,000 clones, with 86% as singletons. The sequencing here drew on peripheral blood, taken on day 0 of AZD1222 vaccination. Source of these receptors: an adult in good health.

The gene calls are TRBV28 and TRBJ2-1; TRBD2 aligns across 7 bases. The V segment lost 4 bases and the J segment 3 bases; nucleotides outside the gene matches: 12. This CDR3 has 17 residues. Germline CDR1 is MDHEN and CDR2 is SYDVKM. In DNA, the CDR3 is TGTGCCAGCAGTTCCGTCCCCACTAGCGTGGACTACAATGAGCAGTTCTTC. Its translation: CASSSVPTSVDYNEQFF. Filled out from reference TRBV28 and TRBJ2-1, the complete variable domain reads DVKVTQSSRYLVKRTGEKVFLECVQDMDHENMFWYRQDPGLGLRLIYFSYDVKMKEKGDIPEGYSVSREKKERFSLILESASTNQTSMYLCASSSVPTSVDYNEQFFGPGTRLTVL.

V usage is TRBV19 and J usage is TRBJ2-1, with D perhaps matching TRBD2 (5 bases). The CDR3 contains 18 residues. Trimming cost V 2 bases and J 0 bases, with 17 bases left between them. Germline V lookup: CDR1 LNHDA, CDR2 SQIVND (reference sequence). Here the CDR3 reads CASSIILRAPSSYNEQFF. The DNA for the CDR3 is TGTGCCAGTAGTATAATCCTGCGGGCCCCGAGCTCCTACAATGAGCAGTTCTTC.

CDR3 DNA: TGTGCCAGCAGCTTAGGGGCCTACACTGAAGCTTTCTTT. Translated, it gives CASSLGAYTEAFF. The gene calls are TRBV7-2 and TRBJ1-1; the D is unclear. V was cut by 1 base and J by 3 bases, with 6 bases left in between. CDR1 SGHTA and CDR2 FQGNSA come from the germline V gene. The CDR3 loop spans 13 amino acids.

The rearrangement joins TRBV27 to TRBJ1-1; TRBD1 is a possible D gene (5 bases). This CDR3 is 14 amino acids long. Germline loops: CDR1 MNHEY, CDR2 SMNVEV (reference sequence). V shed 6 bases and J shed 3 bases, with 14 bases lying between them. The CDR3 reads CASSLSRGYTEAFF. The CDR3 nucleotides are TGTGCCAGCAGCCTGAGTCGGGGGTACACTGAAGCTTTCTTT.

The rearrangement joins TRBV5-1 to TRBJ2-3; D is unresolved. This CDR3 has 13 residues. V was pared by 0 bases and J by 2 bases, with 4 bases between. From germline, CDR1 is SGHRS and CDR2 YFSETQ. Written as DNA, the CDR3 is TGCGCCAGCAGCTTGGCCCCCACAGATACGCAGTATTTT. Its protein is CASSLAPTDTQYF. The full variable domain, rest sourced from reference TRBV5-1 and TRBJ2-3, is KAGVTQTPRYLIKTRGQQVTLSCSPISGHRSVSWYQQTPGQGLQFLFEYFSETQRNKGNFPGRFSGRQFSNSRSEMNVSTLELGDSALYLCASSLAPTDTQYFGPGTRLTVL.

V is TRBV27 and J is TRBJ2-7; perhaps TRBD2 as D (5 bases). CDR1 and CDR2 (germline): MNHEY, SMNVEV (reference sequence). V lost 7 bases and J 5 bases, leaving 21 bases between the germline ends. The CDR3 length is 15 residues. The DNA of the CDR3 is TGTGCCAGCACCCCCAGTGCGGGTAGTGGCCACGAGCAGTACTTC. Protein product: CASTPSAGSGHEQYF.

This sequence joins TRBV3-1 (or the pseudogene TRBV3-2) and TRBJ1-1; a weak D match, TRBD1 (5 bases). Germline assignment: CDR1 LGHDT and CDR2 YNNKEL (reference sequence). Trimming took 6 bases from V and 0 from J, leaving 11 bases between them. The CDR3 has 14 residues. The CDR3 sequence: CASSRGEMNTEAFF. In DNA form, the CDR3 reads TGTGCCAGCAGTCGGGGGGAAATGAACACTGAAGCTTTCTTT.

This clone was seen just once. The genes are TRBV7-2 and TRBJ1-1, with TRBD1 matching over 12 bases. The CDR3 sequence is 16 residues long. The V gene end was trimmed by 5 bases and the J gene end by 11 bases; junction bases not matched to a gene: 15. Per germline, CDR1 SGHTA and CDR2 FQGNSA. The CDR3 nucleotides read TGTGCCAGCAGCGCGTGGCCGGGACAGGGGGCCCCGGGGGCTTTCTTT. Protein: CASSAWPGQGAPGAFF.

The rearrangement uses TRBV6-1 and TRBJ2-4, with TRBD1 identical over 8 bases. J was trimmed by 3 bases and V by 3 bases; bases with no gene match: 10. Per the germline V gene, CDR1 is MNHNS and CDR2 is SASEGT. This CDR3 region has 17 residues. The CDR3, as DNA: TGTGCCAGCAGTGACCCCCCGGGACAGGTGATCAAAAACATTCAGTACTTC. It translates to CASSDPPGQVIKNIQYF.

The chain is built from TRBV6-1 and TRBJ1-2; the D gene is possibly TRBD1 (5 bases). The germline CDR1 and CDR2 sequences are MNHNS and SASEGT. This CDR3 has 15 amino acids. Trimming cost V 1 base and J 5 bases, with 14 bases left between them. In nucleotides, the CDR3 is TGTGCCAGCAGTGAAGAGGGGAGCTCCATTTATGGCTACACCTTC. This translates into CASSEEGSSIYGYTF.

V usage is TRBV18 and J usage is TRBJ2-7, with D perhaps assigned TRBD1 or TRBD2 (5 bases each). In germline, CDR1 is KGHSH, CDR2 LQKENI. The length of the CDR3 is 12 residues. Trimming took 2 bases from V and 6 from J, leaving 8 bases between them. The CDR3 region has the DNA TGTGCCAGCTCACCAGGGGGTCTCGAGCAGTACTTC. The encoded protein is CASSPGGLEQYF.

The chain employs TRBV27 and TRBJ1-5, with D tentatively TRBD1 (6 bases). Trimming removed 3 bases from V and 6 bases from J, with 21 bases in between. The CDR3 covers 17 residues. Germline-derived CDR1 and CDR2 are MNHEY and SMNVEV (reference sequence). In DNA form, the CDR3 reads TGTGCCAGCAGTTTCGGGATCCGGGGGCGCCTGGGTCAGCCCCAGCATTTT. Translation: CASSFGIRGRLGQPQHF.

The chain couples TRBV30 to TRBJ1-2, with unresolved D. The CDR3 has 11 residues. CDR1 is GTSNPN, CDR2 SVGIG, per germline (reference sequence). The germline V and J ends were trimmed by 0 bases and 7 bases, with 6 bases remaining between them. The CDR3 protein is CAWSVMGGYTF. CDR3 in DNA: TGTGCCTGGAGTGTAATGGGTGGCTACACCTTC.

The chain joins TRBV19 to TRBJ2-1, with TRBD2 as a possible D gene (5 bases). Trimming took 3 bases from V and 4 from J, leaving 10 bases between them. Germline loops: CDR1 LNHDA, CDR2 SQIVND (reference sequence). The CDR3 runs 14 residues. CDR3: CASSIGPGYNEQFF. DNA of the CDR3: TGTGCCAGTAGTATCGGACCGGGATACAATGAGCAGTTCTTC.

The V and J genes are TRBV28 and TRBJ1-2; 8 positions match TRBD1. The J segment lost 5 bases and the V segment lost 7 bases, leaving 6 bases of the junction unmatched. CDR1 is MDHEN and CDR2 is SYDVKM in the germline V gene. The CDR3 has 13 residues. DNA for the CDR3: TGTGCCAGCACTGACAGGGGTTGGTATGGCTACACCTTC. The encoded protein is CASTDRGWYGYTF.